This T cell receptor beta chain was sequenced for a study of cytomegalovirus exposure and HLA in healthy donors. For the study at large: It was reported in a later analysis that the same platform had been used for the 120 or so validation repertoires as for the 666 first-cohort repertoires. Study findings and constraints: It was reported that the classifier diagnosed cytomegalovirus status with high specificity and sensitivity in both the original and validation cohorts. The study recorded more than 150 TCR beta chains that were cytomegalovirus-associated.

Donors were drawn from the approximately 120-subject validation cohort, separate from the approximately 700-subject first cohort. Trimming left V 7 bases short and J 6 bases short, with 16 bases between. The CDR3 totals 14 residues. The germline V gene encodes CDR1 SNHLY and CDR2 FYNNEI. Profiling relied on immunoSEQ multiplex PCR, and the TCRdb table lists in-frame clones only, not all of them. The sample has some 45,000 clones; around 90% are singletons. Details on this clone: Its target is unknown.

Sequenced sample: PBMCs. This chain uses TRBV2 with TRBJ1-5, with D perhaps matching TRBD1 (6 bases). The sequence came from a man between 18 and 35 years old in good health and CMV-seronegative. This CDR3 is CASKEVGAVQPQHF. CDR3 DNA: TGTGCCAGCAAGGAGGTGGGGGCTGTTCAGCCCCAGCATTTT.